The rows below give T cell receptor beta chains drawn from one sample of a study of CXCR3-negative and CXCR3-positive naive CD8 T cells. TCRdb processed the 5' RACE reads again and assigns one entry to each CDR3 protein, with no DNA. The listing contains around 160,000 distinct CDR3 sequences. The material sequenced was naive CXCR3+ CD8+ T cells from blood. The source of these receptors is a human donor in good health. Some clones in this sample may be carry-over from other donors' samples. CDR3s include the opening cysteine and the closing phenylalanine or tryptophan. The order of the fields is V gene, J gene, CDR3 protein.

V gene: TRBV29-1; J gene: TRBJ1-2; CDR3 protein: CSVRDRALFGYTF
V gene: TRBV7-2; J gene: TRBJ2-5; CDR3 protein: CASSLDGGAETQYF
V gene: TRBV11-2; J gene: TRBJ1-4; CDR3 protein: CASRTGTPEKLFF
V gene: TRBV4-1; J gene: TRBJ2-7; CDR3 protein: CASSPLTDRVPYEQYF
V gene: TRBV29-1; J gene: TRBJ2-7; CDR3 protein: CSVEDSQGANEQYF
V gene: TRBV12-3/TRBV12-4; J gene: TRBJ2-3; CDR3 protein: CATQGVAGGHTDTQYF
V gene: TRBV15; J gene: TRBJ1-2; CDR3 protein: CATSKTESYGYTF
V gene: TRBV10-3; J gene: TRBJ1-1; CDR3 protein: CAINDRVGNTEAFF
V gene: TRBV7-6; J gene: TRBJ2-7; CDR3 protein: CASSFGQGVYEQYF
V gene: TRBV29-1; J gene: TRBJ2-1; CDR3 protein: CSGQPGRGSNNEQFF
V gene: TRBV25-1; J gene: TRBJ2-7; CDR3 protein: CASSVGVVYEQYF
V gene: TRBV12-3/TRBV12-4; J gene: TRBJ1-5; CDR3 protein: CASSTGQGNQPQHF
V gene: TRBV29-1; J gene: TRBJ2-7; CDR3 protein: CSVVGWSGEQYF
V gene: TRBV6-5; J gene: TRBJ1-2; CDR3 protein: CASRGAGMVNYGYTF
V gene: TRBV5-6; J gene: TRBJ1-2; CDR3 protein: CASSLAAGQDHYGYTF
V gene: TRBV7-3; J gene: TRBJ2-2; CDR3 protein: CASSLGTGSGELFF
V gene: TRBV13; J gene: TRBJ1-1; CDR3 protein: CTSSLDRATEAFF
V gene: TRBV11-2; J gene: TRBJ2-7; CDR3 protein: CASSLAAGGHEQYF
V gene: TRBV6-5; J gene: TRBJ2-5; CDR3 protein: CASSSIEETQYF
V gene: TRBV7-9; J gene: TRBJ1-1; CDR3 protein: CASSSVGMNTEAFF
V gene: TRBV29-1; J gene: TRBJ1-1; CDR3 protein: CSVEGDRDGGTEAFF
V gene: TRBV12-3/TRBV12-4; J gene: TRBJ2-7; CDR3 protein: CASSFIFGGTYEQYF
V gene: TRBV20-1; J gene: TRBJ2-3; CDR3 protein: CSARDLAGTITDTQYF
V gene: TRBV28; J gene: TRBJ2-7; CDR3 protein: CASTPGPGGEQYF
V gene: TRBV7-9; J gene: TRBJ2-7; CDR3 protein: CASSLGPWQYF
V gene: TRBV6-4; J gene: TRBJ2-3; CDR3 protein: CARSNLPGRGPSEQYF
V gene: TRBV20-1; J gene: TRBJ2-7; CDR3 protein: CSARSRDSRREQYF
V gene: TRBV6-6; J gene: TRBJ2-1; CDR3 protein: CASSYWGRGGYYNEQFF
V gene: TRBV11-2; J gene: TRBJ2-2; CDR3 protein: CASSLPASGNTGELFF
V gene: TRBV28; J gene: TRBJ2-2; CDR3 protein: CATCSLASYFNGELFF
V gene: TRBV4-1; J gene: TRBJ2-7; CDR3 protein: CASSHRDRGNEQYF
V gene: TRBV27; J gene: TRBJ1-1; CDR3 protein: CASSLSRATEAFF
V gene: TRBV5-6; J gene: TRBJ1-5; CDR3 protein: CASAFQGGQPQHF
V gene: TRBV29-1; J gene: TRBJ1-3; CDR3 protein: CSVEVLHTSNTIYF
V gene: TRBV11-2; J gene: TRBJ2-5; CDR3 protein: CASSLGTSEQETQYF
V gene: TRBV27; J gene: TRBJ2-3; CDR3 protein: CASSLGRSTDTQYF
V gene: TRBV12-3/TRBV12-4; J gene: TRBJ2-5; CDR3 protein: CASSFSGKTQYF
V gene: TRBV7-9; J gene: TRBJ2-3; CDR3 protein: CASSNPIQPPTDKQYF
V gene: TRBV7-9; J gene: TRBJ1-1; CDR3 protein: CASTLDTEAFF
V gene: TRBV11-3; J gene: TRBJ2-7; CDR3 protein: CASSSRDTSYEQYF
V gene: TRBV29-1; J gene: TRBJ1-1; CDR3 protein: CSVDQLGNTEAFF
V gene: TRBV7-2; J gene: TRBJ1-4; CDR3 protein: CASSSTGGITEKLFF
V gene: TRBV4-3; J gene: TRBJ1-2; CDR3 protein: CASSQDSAGESYGYTF
V gene: TRBV12-3/TRBV12-4; J gene: TRBJ2-3; CDR3 protein: CASSLIGGTDTQYF
V gene: TRBV10-2; J gene: TRBJ2-2; CDR3 protein: CASRVGGGELFF
V gene: TRBV29-1; J gene: TRBJ2-2; CDR3 protein: CSVGSGTGELFF
V gene: TRBV7-9; J gene: TRBJ1-1; CDR3 protein: CASSPAPGYAEAFF
V gene: TRBV19; J gene: TRBJ2-6; CDR3 protein: CASTNKSSLRANVLTF
V gene: TRBV5-6; J gene: TRBJ1-1; CDR3 protein: CASSHGTKNTEAFF
V gene: TRBV28; J gene: TRBJ2-7; CDR3 protein: CASSLRLLDYEQYF
V gene: TRBV5-1; J gene: TRBJ1-1; CDR3 protein: CASSFDGNTEAFF
V gene: TRBV10-1; J gene: TRBJ2-3; CDR3 protein: CASSEGIAGGGTDTQYF
V gene: TRBV29-1; J gene: TRBJ1-2; CDR3 protein: CSVVLPYYGYTF
V gene: TRBV12-3/TRBV12-4; J gene: TRBJ2-7; CDR3 protein: CASSFSAPEQYF
V gene: TRBV10-3; J gene: TRBJ2-1; CDR3 protein: CAISDPGGGGYNEQFF